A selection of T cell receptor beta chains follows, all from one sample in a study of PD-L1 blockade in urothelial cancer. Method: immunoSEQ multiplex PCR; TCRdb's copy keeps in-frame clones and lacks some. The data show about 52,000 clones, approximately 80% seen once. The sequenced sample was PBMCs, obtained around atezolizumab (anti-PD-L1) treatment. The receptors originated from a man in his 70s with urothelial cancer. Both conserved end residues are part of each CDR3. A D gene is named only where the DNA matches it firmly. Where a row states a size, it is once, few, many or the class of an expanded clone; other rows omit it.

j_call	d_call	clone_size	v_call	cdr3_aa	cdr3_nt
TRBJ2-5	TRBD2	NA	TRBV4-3	CASSQEAGRGGETQYF	TGCGCCAGCAGCCAAGAAGCGGGGAGGGGAGGAGAGACCCAGTACTTC
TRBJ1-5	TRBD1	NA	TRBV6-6	CASSPGQGRAGQPQHF	TGTGCCAGCAGCCCGGGACAGGGGCGGGCGGGTCAGCCCCAGCATTTT
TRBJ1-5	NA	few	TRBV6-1	CASRDSLNQPQHF	TGTGCCAGCAGGGACAGCCTGAATCAGCCCCAGCATTTT
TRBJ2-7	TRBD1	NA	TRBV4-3	CASSQDHRGFYEQYF	TGCGCCAGCAGCCAGGATCACAGGGGGTTCTACGAGCAGTACTTC
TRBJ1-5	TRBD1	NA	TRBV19	CASSPTGVQGNQPQHF	TGTGCCAGTAGTCCGACAGGGGTTCAAGGCAATCAGCCCCAGCATTTT
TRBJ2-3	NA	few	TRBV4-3	CASSQRERGDTQYF	TGCGCCAGCAGCCAACGGGAGAGGGGAGATACGCAGTATTTT
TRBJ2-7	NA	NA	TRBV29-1	CSVEDQVGAGRQYF	TGCAGCGTTGAAGATCAAGTGGGGGCAGGGAGACAGTACTTC
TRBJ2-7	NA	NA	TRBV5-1	CASSLGGSMAEQYF	TGCGCCAGCAGCTTGGGGGGCAGTATGGCCGAGCAGTACTTC
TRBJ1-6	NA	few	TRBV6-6	CASGQPQGGGSPLHF	TGTGCCAGCGGGCAACCACAGGGAGGGGGATCACCCCTCCACTTT
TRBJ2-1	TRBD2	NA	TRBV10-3	CAISDTGLAGGGPSPHEQFF	TGTGCCATCAGTGACACTGGACTAGCGGGAGGGGGCCCCTCCCCCCATGAGCAGTTCTTC
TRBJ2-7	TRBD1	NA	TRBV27	CASRPGQRPYEQYF	TGTGCCAGCAGGCCGGGACAGCGTCCCTACGAGCAGTACTTC
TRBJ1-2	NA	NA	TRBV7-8	CASSPSRNRNYGYTF	TGTGCCAGCAGCCCCTCCAGGAATAGGAACTATGGCTACACCTTC
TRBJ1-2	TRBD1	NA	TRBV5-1	CASSLGLDRAGGYTF	TGCGCCAGCAGCTTAGGACTGGACAGGGCAGGTGGCTACACCTTC
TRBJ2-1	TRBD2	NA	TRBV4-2	CASSHPATSSRRGFNEQFF	TGTGCCAGCAGCCACCCGGCGACTAGCTCCCGTAGGGGTTTCAATGAGCAGTTCTTC
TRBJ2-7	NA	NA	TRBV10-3	CAISEPQGIVYEQYF	TGTGCCATCAGTGAGCCCCAGGGGATCGTCTACGAGCAGTACTTC
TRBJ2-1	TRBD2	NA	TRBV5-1	CASSLSGEGSNEQFF	TGCGCCAGCAGCTTGAGTGGGGAGGGGTCGAATGAGCAGTTCTTC
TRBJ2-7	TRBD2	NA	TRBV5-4	CASSSGLAGGFTYEQYF	TGTGCCAGCAGCTCCGGACTAGCGGGAGGGTTTACCTACGAGCAGTACTTC
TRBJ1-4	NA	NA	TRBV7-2	CASSNIGSGLFF	TGTGCCAGCAGCAATATAGGGAGTGGACTGTTTTTT
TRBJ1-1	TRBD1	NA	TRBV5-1	CASSVATGVVPEAFF	TGCGCCAGCAGCGTCGCGACAGGGGTAGTCCCTGAAGCTTTCTTT
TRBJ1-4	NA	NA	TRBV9	CASSVGAGEKLFF	TGTGCCAGCAGCGTAGGGGCGGGGGAAAAACTGTTTTTT
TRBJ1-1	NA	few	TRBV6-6	CASSPKGGANTEAFF	TGTGCCAGCAGTCCCAAGGGGGGGGCGAACACTGAAGCTTTCTTT
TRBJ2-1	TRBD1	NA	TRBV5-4	CASSLGQGLHNEQFF	TGTGCCAGCAGCCTGGGACAGGGTCTACACAATGAGCAGTTCTTC
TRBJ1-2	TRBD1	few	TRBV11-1	CASSLAGTGDYGYTF	TGTGCCAGCAGCTTAGCGGGGACAGGAGACTATGGCTACACCTTC
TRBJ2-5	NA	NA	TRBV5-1	CASSRGSRPQETQYF	TGCGCCAGCAGCCGGGGATCCCGCCCCCAAGAGACCCAGTACTTC
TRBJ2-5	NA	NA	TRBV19	CASSMGAYTGRPQYF	TGTGCCAGTAGTATGGGGGCATACACGGGCCGGCCCCAGTACTTC
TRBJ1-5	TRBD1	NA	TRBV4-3	CASSQTTGMGNQPQHF	TGCGCCAGCAGCCAAACGACAGGGATGGGCAATCAGCCCCAGCATTTT
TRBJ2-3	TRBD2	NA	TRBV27	CASSFRTSGGTDTQYF	TGTGCCAGCAGTTTCAGGACTAGCGGGGGTACAGATACGCAGTATTTT
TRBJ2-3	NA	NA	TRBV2	CASSEGSGSRAQYF	TGTGCCAGCAGTGAAGGTAGCGGATCGCGGGCGCAGTATTTT
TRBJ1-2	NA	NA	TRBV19	CASSNVRDGYGYTF	TGTGCCAGTAGTAATGTCAGGGATGGCTATGGCTACACCTTC
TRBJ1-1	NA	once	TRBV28	CASSFLFRTANTEAFF	TGTGCCAGCAGTTTCTTGTTCCGGACAGCTAACACTGAAGCTTTCTTT
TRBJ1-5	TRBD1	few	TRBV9	CASSAGTGVDNQPQHF	TGTGCCAGCAGCGCAGGGACAGGGGTCGACAATCAGCCCCAGCATTTT
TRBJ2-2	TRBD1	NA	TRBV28	CASRGQGRRTGELFF	TGTGCCAGCAGGGGACAGGGGAGGAGGACCGGGGAGCTGTTTTTT
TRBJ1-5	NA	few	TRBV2	CASSERGINQPQHF	TGTGCCAGCAGTGAAAGAGGGATCAATCAGCCCCAGCATTTT
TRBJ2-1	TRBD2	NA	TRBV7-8	CASSLVLAGGNEQFF	TGTGCCAGCAGCTTAGTCCTAGCGGGAGGAAATGAGCAGTTCTTC
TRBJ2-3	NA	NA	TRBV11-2	CASSLGSGGSTDTQYF	TGTGCCAGCAGCTTAGGGTCCGGAGGGAGCACAGATACGCAGTATTTT